At least ten counts were recorded for the clone carrying this T cell receptor beta chain. The antigen remains undetermined. The data belong to a study of T cells after yellow fever vaccination. Study-wide points: A weaker secondary response peaked on day 5, the primary on day 15. Overall, a small share of clonotypes was seen in both CD4 and CD8 compartments.

Each CDR3 protein gets one entry after TCRdb re-called the 5' RACE reads with MiXCR. Of 90,000 to 150,000 distinct CDR3 sequences in the sample, around 7.2% were seen once. The sequences come from CD4+ T cells sorted from PBMCs, collected roughly 46 days after the first yellow fever vaccination. This TCR came from a man between 18 and 35 years old who received the YFV17D yellow fever vaccine.

DNA for the CDR3: TGTGCCAGCATCCCCAAGCAGTGGGGTGTCGAGACCCAGTACTTC. This gives the protein CASIPKQWGVETQYF. The chain combines TRBV7-9 with TRBJ2-5; unclear D gene. Trimming pared 7 bases from V and 5 bases from J, leaving 20 bases between. Germline V lookup: CDR1 SEHNR, CDR2 FQNEAQ (reference sequence). The CDR3 spans 15 residues.